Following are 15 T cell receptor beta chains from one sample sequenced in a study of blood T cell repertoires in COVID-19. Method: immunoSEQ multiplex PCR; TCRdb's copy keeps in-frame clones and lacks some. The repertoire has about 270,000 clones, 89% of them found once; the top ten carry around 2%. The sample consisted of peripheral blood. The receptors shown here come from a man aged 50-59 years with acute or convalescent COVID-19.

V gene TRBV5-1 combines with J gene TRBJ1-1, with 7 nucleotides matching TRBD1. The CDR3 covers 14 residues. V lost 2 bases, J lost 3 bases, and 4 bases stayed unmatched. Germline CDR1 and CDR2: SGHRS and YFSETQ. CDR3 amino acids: CASSFVQGDTEAFF. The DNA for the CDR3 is TGCGCCAGCAGCTTCGTTCAGGGGGACACTGAAGCTTTCTTT.

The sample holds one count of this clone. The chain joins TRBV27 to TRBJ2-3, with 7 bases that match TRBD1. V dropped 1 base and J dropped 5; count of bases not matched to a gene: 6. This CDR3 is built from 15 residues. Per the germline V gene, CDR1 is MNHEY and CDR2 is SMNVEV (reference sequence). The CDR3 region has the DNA TGTGCCAGCAGTTTATTCTACAGGGGTCAAGATACGCAGTATTTT. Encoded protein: CASSLFYRGQDTQYF.

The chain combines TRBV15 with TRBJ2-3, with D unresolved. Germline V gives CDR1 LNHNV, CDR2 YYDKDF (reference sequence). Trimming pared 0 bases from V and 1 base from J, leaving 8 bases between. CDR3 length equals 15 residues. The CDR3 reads CATSRDSLRTDTQYF. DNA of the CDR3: TGTGCCACCAGCAGAGACTCCCTCCGCACAGATACGCAGTATTTT. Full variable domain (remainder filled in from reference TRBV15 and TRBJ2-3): DAMVIQNPRYQVTQFGKPVTLSCSQTLNHNVMYWYQQKSSQAPKLLFHYYDKDFNNEADTPDNFQSRRPNTSFCFLDIRSPGLGDTAMYLCATSRDSLRTDTQYFGPGTRLTVL.

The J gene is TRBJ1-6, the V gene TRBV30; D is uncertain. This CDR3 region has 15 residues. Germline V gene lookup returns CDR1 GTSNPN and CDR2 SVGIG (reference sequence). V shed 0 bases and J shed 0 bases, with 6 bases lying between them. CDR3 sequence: CAWSVSRSYNSPLHF. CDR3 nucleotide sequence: TGTGCCTGGAGTGTCTCGCGCTCCTATAATTCACCCCTCCACTTT.

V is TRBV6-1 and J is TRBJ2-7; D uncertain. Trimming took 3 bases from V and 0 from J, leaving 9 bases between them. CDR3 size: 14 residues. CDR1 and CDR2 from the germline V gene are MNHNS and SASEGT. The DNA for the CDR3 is TGTGCCAGCAGTGAGCCAGGAAGCTCCTACGAGCAGTACTTC. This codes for CASSEPGSSYEQYF.

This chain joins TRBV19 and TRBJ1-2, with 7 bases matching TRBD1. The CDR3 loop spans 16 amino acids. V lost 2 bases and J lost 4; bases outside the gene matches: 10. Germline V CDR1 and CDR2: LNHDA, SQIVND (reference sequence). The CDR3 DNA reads TGTGCCAGTAGTATACCCAGGACGACAGGGTTCTATGGCTACACCTTC. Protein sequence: CASSIPRTTGFYGYTF.

CDR3 sequence: CSVVGVSGELFF. The CDR3 coding sequence is TGCAGCGTTGTGGGAGTTTCCGGGGAGCTGTTTTTT. This chain connects TRBV29-1 to TRBJ2-2; D possibly corresponds to TRBD2 (5 bases). Looked up from germline, CDR1 is SQVTM and CDR2 is ANQGSEA. Trimming stripped 4 bases from V and 6 bases from J, with 9 bases between. CDR3 length: 12 residues.

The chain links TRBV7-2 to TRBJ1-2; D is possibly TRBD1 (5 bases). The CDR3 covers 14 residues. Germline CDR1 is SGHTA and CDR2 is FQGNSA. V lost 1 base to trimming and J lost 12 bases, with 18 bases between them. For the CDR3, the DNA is TGTGCCAGCAGCTTAGGCGGGGCGAACCCCGGGGACACCTTC. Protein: CASSLGGANPGDTF.

CDR3 residues: CASSVDGYGYTF. Written as DNA, the CDR3 is TGTGCCAGCAGCGTAGACGGGTATGGCTACACCTTC. The chain links TRBV9 to TRBJ1-2; D gene unclear. The V end was cut by 0 bases, the J end by 5 bases, with 5 bases between. CDR3 length equals 12 residues. CDR1 and CDR2 from the germline V gene are SGDLS and YYNGEE.

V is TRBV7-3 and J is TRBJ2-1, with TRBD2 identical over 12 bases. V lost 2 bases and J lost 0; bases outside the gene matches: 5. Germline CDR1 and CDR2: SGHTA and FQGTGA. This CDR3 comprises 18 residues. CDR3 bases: TGTGCCAGCAGCTTAGGGGGACTAGCGGGCAACTCCTACAATGAGCAGTTCTTC. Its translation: CASSLGGLAGNSYNEQFF.

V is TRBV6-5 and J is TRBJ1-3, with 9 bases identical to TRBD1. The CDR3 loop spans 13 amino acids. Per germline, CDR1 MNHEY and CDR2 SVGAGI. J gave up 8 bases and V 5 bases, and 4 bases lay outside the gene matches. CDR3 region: CASSRDRADTIYF. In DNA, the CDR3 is TGTGCCAGCAGTCGGGACAGGGCGGACACCATATATTTT.

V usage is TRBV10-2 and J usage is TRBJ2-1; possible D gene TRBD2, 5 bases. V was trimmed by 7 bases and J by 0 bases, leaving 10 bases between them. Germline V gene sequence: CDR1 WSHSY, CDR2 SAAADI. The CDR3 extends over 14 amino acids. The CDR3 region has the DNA TGCGCCAGCAACCCTAGCCCCTCCTACAATGAGCAGTTCTTC. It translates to CASNPSPSYNEQFF.

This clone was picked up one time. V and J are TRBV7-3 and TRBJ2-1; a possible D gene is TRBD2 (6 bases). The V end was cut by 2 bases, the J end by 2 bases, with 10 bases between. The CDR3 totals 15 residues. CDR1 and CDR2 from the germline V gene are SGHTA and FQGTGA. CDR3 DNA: TGTGCCAGCAGCTTATCCGGGGGACCCTACAATGAGCAGTTCTTC. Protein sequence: CASSLSGGPYNEQFF.

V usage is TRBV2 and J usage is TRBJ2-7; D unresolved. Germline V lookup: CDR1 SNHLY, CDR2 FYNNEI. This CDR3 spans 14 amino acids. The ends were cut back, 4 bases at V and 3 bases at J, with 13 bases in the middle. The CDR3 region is CASSAEATLYEQYF. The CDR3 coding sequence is TGTGCCAGCAGTGCTGAGGCCACGCTCTACGAGCAGTACTTC.

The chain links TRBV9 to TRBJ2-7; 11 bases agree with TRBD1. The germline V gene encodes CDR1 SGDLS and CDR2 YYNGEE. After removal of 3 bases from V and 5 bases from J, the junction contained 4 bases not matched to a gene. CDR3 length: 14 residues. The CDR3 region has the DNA TGTGCCAGCAGCGCCGGGGACAGGGGGAACGAGCAGTACTTC. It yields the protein CASSAGDRGNEQYF.